These T cell receptor beta chains were read from a single sample in a study of T cell responses to AZD1222 COVID-19 vaccine. Profiling relied on immunoSEQ multiplex PCR, and the TCRdb table lists in-frame clones only, not all of them. The table records 150,000 to 190,000 clones, about 85% of them present only once. This sample comprised peripheral blood, obtained after recovery from COVID-19. The receptors come from an adult who had recovered from COVID-19. CDR3s include the opening cysteine and the closing phenylalanine or tryptophan. The order of the fields is D gene, J gene, clone size, V gene, CDR3 DNA, CDR3 protein. D genes are given only for firm matches. Clone size is not always given. Where it is, it says once, few, many or a class for expanded clones.

d_gene: .
j_gene: TRBJ1-2
abundance: few
v_gene: TRBV19
CDR3nt: TGTGCCAGCCCCAAGAGGCGGGGGAACTATGGCTACACCTTC
CDR3aa: CASPKRRGNYGYTF

d_gene: .
j_gene: TRBJ2-3
abundance: .
v_gene: TRBV5-5
CDR3nt: TGTGCCAGCAGCTTTACCACAGATACGCAGTATTTT
CDR3aa: CASSFTTDTQYF

d_gene: .
j_gene: TRBJ2-1
abundance: .
v_gene: TRBV15
CDR3nt: TGTGCCACCAGCAGGGAGACTAGTTCCAATGAGCAGTTCTTC
CDR3aa: CATSRETSSNEQFF

d_gene: .
j_gene: TRBJ1-1
abundance: .
v_gene: TRBV6-1
CDR3nt: TGTGCCAGCAGTGAGCCCAGGGGAACTGAAGCTTTCTTT
CDR3aa: CASSEPRGTEAFF

d_gene: TRBD1
j_gene: TRBJ2-7
abundance: .
v_gene: TRBV5-6
CDR3nt: TGTGCCAGCAGCTTCCTGACAGGGTGGGGTACGTACGAGCAGTACTTC
CDR3aa: CASSFLTGWGTYEQYF

d_gene: TRBD1
j_gene: TRBJ2-7
abundance: .
v_gene: TRBV24-1
CDR3nt: TGTGCCACCAGTGATCCCTCGACAGGGTACGAGCAGTACTTC
CDR3aa: CATSDPSTGYEQYF

d_gene: TRBD1
j_gene: TRBJ2-7
abundance: .
v_gene: TRBV5-1
CDR3nt: TGCGCCAGCAGCTTGGAACTACGACAGGGGATAAGTTCCTACGAGCAGTACTTC
CDR3aa: CASSLELRQGISSYEQYF

d_gene: .
j_gene: TRBJ2-3
abundance: .
v_gene: TRBV5-1
CDR3nt: TGCGCCAGCAGCTTGGTCCAGGGACCCACAGATACGCAGTATTTT
CDR3aa: CASSLVQGPTDTQYF

d_gene: TRBD1
j_gene: TRBJ2-5
abundance: .
v_gene: TRBV11-3
CDR3nt: TGTGCCAGCAGCTCCGAACCCGGACAGGGAAAAGAGACCCAGTACTTC
CDR3aa: CASSSEPGQGKETQYF

d_gene: TRBD1
j_gene: TRBJ2-1
abundance: .
v_gene: TRBV27
CDR3nt: TGTGCCAGCAGTTTTGGAGACAGGGCTCACAATGAGCAGTTCTTC
CDR3aa: CASSFGDRAHNEQFF

d_gene: .
j_gene: TRBJ2-5
abundance: .
v_gene: TRBV18
CDR3nt: TGTGCCAGCTCACCGCAGGACATGGAGACCCAGTACTTC
CDR3aa: CASSPQDMETQYF

d_gene: .
j_gene: TRBJ1-1
abundance: .
v_gene: TRBV19
CDR3nt: TGTGCCAGTAACATCCGGGGGCGCGGGGACACTGAAGCTTTCTTT
CDR3aa: CASNIRGRGDTEAFF

d_gene: .
j_gene: TRBJ2-7
abundance: .
v_gene: TRBV18
CDR3nt: TGTGCCAGCTCACCCCCAAACTCCTACGAGCAGTACTTC
CDR3aa: CASSPPNSYEQYF

d_gene: .
j_gene: TRBJ1-5
abundance: .
v_gene: TRBV6-2/TRBV6-3
CDR3nt: TGTGCCAGCAGCAACCGGTTCAGCAATCAGCCCCAGCATTTT
CDR3aa: CASSNRFSNQPQHF

d_gene: .
j_gene: TRBJ2-2
abundance: .
v_gene: TRBV7-9
CDR3nt: TGTGCCAGCAGCCCCCCAGGGACCGGGGAGCTGTTTTTT
CDR3aa: CASSPPGTGELFF

d_gene: .
j_gene: TRBJ1-5
abundance: few
v_gene: TRBV9
CDR3nt: TGTGCCAGCAGCGCGACAGACAATCAGCCCCAGCATTTT
CDR3aa: CASSATDNQPQHF

d_gene: .
j_gene: TRBJ2-1
abundance: .
v_gene: TRBV18
CDR3nt: TGTGCCAGCTCACTCCGGGACGGGGGCAATGAGCAGTTCTTC
CDR3aa: CASSLRDGGNEQFF

d_gene: .
j_gene: TRBJ1-5
abundance: .
v_gene: TRBV18
CDR3nt: TGTGCCAGCTCACCACCCCGAGAGTCGGGGGCCAATCAGCCCCAGCATTTT
CDR3aa: CASSPPRESGANQPQHF

d_gene: TRBD1
j_gene: TRBJ2-7
abundance: .
v_gene: TRBV3-1/TRBV3-2
CDR3nt: TGTGCCAGCAGCCCACGGGACAGGGGTGTCGAGCAGTACTTC
CDR3aa: CASSPRDRGVEQYF

d_gene: TRBD1
j_gene: TRBJ1-1
abundance: few
v_gene: TRBV28
CDR3nt: TGTGCCAGCAGGGCAGGGGGCACTGAAGCTTTCTTT
CDR3aa: CASRAGGTEAFF

d_gene: .
j_gene: TRBJ1-1
abundance: .
v_gene: TRBV13
CDR3nt: TGTGCCAGCAGCTTAGGCCACCTGAACACTGAAGCTTTCTTT
CDR3aa: CASSLGHLNTEAFF

d_gene: .
j_gene: TRBJ1-2
abundance: .
v_gene: TRBV7-3
CDR3nt: TGTGCCAGCAGCTTAAATTGGGGCAGGGCTAGGGGCTACACCTTC
CDR3aa: CASSLNWGRARGYTF

d_gene: .
j_gene: TRBJ1-2
abundance: .
v_gene: TRBV7-2
CDR3nt: TGTGCCAGCAGCTCTGGACTGTATGGCTACACCTTC
CDR3aa: CASSSGLYGYTF

d_gene: .
j_gene: TRBJ1-6
abundance: .
v_gene: TRBV19
CDR3nt: TGTGCCAGTAGTCCCCGGACGGGGAATTCACCCCTCCACTTT
CDR3aa: CASSPRTGNSPLHF

d_gene: .
j_gene: TRBJ1-2
abundance: .
v_gene: TRBV7-9
CDR3nt: TGTGCCAGCAGCCCAGACACGAACTATGGCTACACCTTC
CDR3aa: CASSPDTNYGYTF

d_gene: .
j_gene: TRBJ2-7
abundance: .
v_gene: TRBV5-4
CDR3nt: TGTGCCAGCAGCGGGGGACTCCTGGAGCGTCGGCAGTACTTC
CDR3aa: CASSGGLLERRQYF

d_gene: .
j_gene: TRBJ2-3
abundance: .
v_gene: TRBV11-3
CDR3nt: TGTGCCAGCAGCCCGCCGTCTGATACGCAGTATTTT
CDR3aa: CASSPPSDTQYF

d_gene: .
j_gene: TRBJ1-3
abundance: once
v_gene: TRBV5-1
CDR3nt: TGCGCCAGCAGCTTGGGGACAGCTGGAAACACCATATATTTT
CDR3aa: CASSLGTAGNTIYF

d_gene: .
j_gene: TRBJ2-1
abundance: .
v_gene: TRBV6-4
CDR3nt: TGTGCCAGCAGTGTCGGCGGATTCAATGAGCAGTTCTTC
CDR3aa: CASSVGGFNEQFF

d_gene: .
j_gene: TRBJ1-2
abundance: .
v_gene: TRBV11-2
CDR3nt: TGTGCCAGCAGCTCACAGTGGTGGGGCTATGGCTACACCTTC
CDR3aa: CASSSQWWGYGYTF

d_gene: .
j_gene: TRBJ2-2
abundance: .
v_gene: TRBV5-1
CDR3nt: TGCGCCAGCAGCTTGGATCCGACCGGGGAGCTGTTTTTT
CDR3aa: CASSLDPTGELFF

d_gene: .
j_gene: TRBJ2-7
abundance: .
v_gene: TRBV11-2
CDR3nt: TGTGCCAGCAGCTTAGTGCTCCAGGGGTTATCCTACGAGCAGTACTTC
CDR3aa: CASSLVLQGLSYEQYF

d_gene: TRBD1
j_gene: TRBJ2-2
abundance: .
v_gene: TRBV4-3
CDR3nt: TGCGCCAGCAGCCAAGAGCAGGGGGCGACCGGGGAGCTGTTTTTT
CDR3aa: CASSQEQGATGELFF

d_gene: .
j_gene: TRBJ1-1
abundance: .
v_gene: TRBV5-1
CDR3nt: TGCGCCAGCAGCTCTGAGGGGTTTGCTGAAGCTTTCTTT
CDR3aa: CASSSEGFAEAFF

d_gene: .
j_gene: TRBJ1-4
abundance: .
v_gene: TRBV29-1
CDR3nt: TGCAGCGTTGGGGGAGGCGAGGAAAAACTGTTTTTT
CDR3aa: CSVGGGEEKLFF

d_gene: .
j_gene: TRBJ1-6
abundance: .
v_gene: TRBV10-3
CDR3nt: TGTGCCATCAGTGAAGGACGGCCTGATTCACCCCTCCACTTT
CDR3aa: CAISEGRPDSPLHF

d_gene: TRBD1
j_gene: TRBJ2-1
abundance: .
v_gene: TRBV14
CDR3nt: TGTGCCAGCAGCCGGATCGGGGACAGGTTTGATGGCGGACTAAGAAATGAGCAGTTCTTC
CDR3aa: CASSRIGDRFDGGLRNEQFF

d_gene: TRBD1
j_gene: TRBJ1-6
abundance: .
v_gene: TRBV10-2
CDR3nt: TGCGCCAGCAGTGAGTCTAAGAGGACAGGGGGCTCACCCCTCCACTTT
CDR3aa: CASSESKRTGGSPLHF

d_gene: .
j_gene: TRBJ2-7
abundance: .
v_gene: TRBV27
CDR3nt: TGTGCCAGCAGAGCGTCACATCGGTACGAGCAGTACTTC
CDR3aa: CASRASHRYEQYF

d_gene: .
j_gene: TRBJ1-6
abundance: .
v_gene: TRBV5-6
CDR3nt: TGTGCCAGCAGCCCAGTTTCTCTCCACACGGGTTCACCCCTCCACTTT
CDR3aa: CASSPVSLHTGSPLHF

d_gene: .
j_gene: TRBJ2-3
abundance: .
v_gene: TRBV6-5
CDR3nt: TGTGCCAGCACCTTCGGGCCAGATACGCAGTATTTT
CDR3aa: CASTFGPDTQYF

d_gene: TRBD1
j_gene: TRBJ1-1
abundance: .
v_gene: TRBV7-6
CDR3nt: TGTGCCAGCAGCCCCTCCCAGGGACAGTTGAACACTGAAGCTTTCTTT
CDR3aa: CASSPSQGQLNTEAFF

d_gene: .
j_gene: TRBJ2-5
abundance: once
v_gene: TRBV6-6
CDR3nt: TGTGCCAGCAGTCTCCAGCCCGGGGAGACCCAGTACTTC
CDR3aa: CASSLQPGETQYF

d_gene: .
j_gene: TRBJ1-2
abundance: .
v_gene: TRBV19
CDR3nt: TGTGCCAGTAGCCTCAGTAGGAGGGACGGCTACACCTTC
CDR3aa: CASSLSRRDGYTF

d_gene: .
j_gene: TRBJ1-5
abundance: .
v_gene: TRBV2
CDR3nt: TGTGCCAGCAGTGACGGTTCTTGGGGGGGATCTCAGCCCCAGCATTTT
CDR3aa: CASSDGSWGGSQPQHF

d_gene: .
j_gene: TRBJ1-2
abundance: .
v_gene: TRBV28
CDR3nt: TGTGCCAGCCACCGAGCCCTAGTGGGCTACACCTTC
CDR3aa: CASHRALVGYTF

d_gene: .
j_gene: TRBJ2-7
abundance: .
v_gene: TRBV25-1
CDR3nt: TGTGCCAGCAGTAAGGAGGGCAGAACCCACTCCTACGAGCAGTACTTC
CDR3aa: CASSKEGRTHSYEQYF

d_gene: .
j_gene: TRBJ1-3
abundance: .
v_gene: TRBV7-9
CDR3nt: TGTGCCAGCAGCTTAGCCGGGGTCTACTCTGGAAACACCATATATTTT
CDR3aa: CASSLAGVYSGNTIYF

d_gene: TRBD1
j_gene: TRBJ1-1
abundance: few
v_gene: TRBV29-1
CDR3nt: TGCAGCGTTAATAGACAGGGGGCGGATGCTGAAGCTTTCTTT
CDR3aa: CSVNRQGADAEAFF

d_gene: .
j_gene: TRBJ1-1
abundance: few
v_gene: TRBV11-2
CDR3nt: TGTGCCAGCAGCTTAGAGGCAGGAATGAACACTGAAGCTTTCTTT
CDR3aa: CASSLEAGMNTEAFF